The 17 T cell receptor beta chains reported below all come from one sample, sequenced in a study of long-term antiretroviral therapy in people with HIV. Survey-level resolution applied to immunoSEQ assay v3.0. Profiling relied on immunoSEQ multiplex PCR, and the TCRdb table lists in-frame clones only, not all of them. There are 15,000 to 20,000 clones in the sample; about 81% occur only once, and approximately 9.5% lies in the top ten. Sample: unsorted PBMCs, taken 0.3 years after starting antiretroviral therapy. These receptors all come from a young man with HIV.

The CDR3 loop is CATSRDKSDRVTEAFF. In DNA, the CDR3 is TGTGCCACCAGCAGAGATAAGTCGGACAGGGTTACTGAAGCTTTCTTT. This rearrangement joins TRBV15 to TRBJ1-1, with 8 positions matching TRBD1. V lost 0 bases and J lost 5; bases outside the gene matches: 8. Germline-derived CDR1 and CDR2 are LNHNV and YYDKDF (reference sequence). The CDR3 totals 16 residues.

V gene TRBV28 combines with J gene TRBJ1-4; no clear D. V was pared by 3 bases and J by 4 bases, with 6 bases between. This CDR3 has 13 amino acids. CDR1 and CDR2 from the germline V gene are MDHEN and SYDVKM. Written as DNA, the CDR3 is TGTGCCAGCAGTTTGCAGTTTAATGAAAAACTGTTTTTT. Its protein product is CASSLQFNEKLFF.

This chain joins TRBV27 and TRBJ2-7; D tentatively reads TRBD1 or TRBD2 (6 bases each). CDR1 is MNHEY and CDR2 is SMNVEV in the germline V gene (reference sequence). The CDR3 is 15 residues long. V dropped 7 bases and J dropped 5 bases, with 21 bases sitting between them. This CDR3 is CASKSGVTGSHEQYF. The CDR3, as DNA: TGTGCCAGCAAATCGGGGGTGACAGGTAGCCACGAGCAGTACTTC.

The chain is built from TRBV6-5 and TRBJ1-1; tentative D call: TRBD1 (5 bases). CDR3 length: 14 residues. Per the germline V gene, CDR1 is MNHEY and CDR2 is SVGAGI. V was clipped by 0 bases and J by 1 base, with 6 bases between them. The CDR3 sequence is CASSYSGANTEAFF. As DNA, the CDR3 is TGTGCCAGCAGTTACTCAGGGGCGAACACTGAAGCTTTCTTT.

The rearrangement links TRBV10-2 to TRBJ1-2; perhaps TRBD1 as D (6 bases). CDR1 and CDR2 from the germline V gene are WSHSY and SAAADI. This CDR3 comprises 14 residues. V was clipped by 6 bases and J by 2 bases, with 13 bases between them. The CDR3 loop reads CASSPLQGNYGYTF. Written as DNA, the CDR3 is TGCGCCAGCAGCCCCTTACAGGGAAACTATGGCTACACCTTC.

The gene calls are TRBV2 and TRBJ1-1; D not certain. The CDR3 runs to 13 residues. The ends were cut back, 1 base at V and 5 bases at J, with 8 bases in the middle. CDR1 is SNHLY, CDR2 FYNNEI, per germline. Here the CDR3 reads CASSEEGKTEAFF. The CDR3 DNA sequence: TGTGCCAGCAGTGAAGAGGGTAAGACTGAAGCTTTCTTT.

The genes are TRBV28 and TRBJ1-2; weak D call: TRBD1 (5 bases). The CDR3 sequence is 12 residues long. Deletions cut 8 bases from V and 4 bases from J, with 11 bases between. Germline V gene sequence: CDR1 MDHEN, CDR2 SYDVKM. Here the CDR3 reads CASEGRIYGYTF. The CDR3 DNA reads TGTGCCAGCGAGGGACGAATCTATGGCTACACCTTC.

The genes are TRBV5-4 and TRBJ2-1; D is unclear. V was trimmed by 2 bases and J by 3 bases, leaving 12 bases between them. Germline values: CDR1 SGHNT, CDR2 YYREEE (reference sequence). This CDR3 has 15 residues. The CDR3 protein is CASSFRDAGYNEQFF. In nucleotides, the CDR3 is TGTGCCAGCAGCTTTCGAGATGCCGGCTACAATGAGCAGTTCTTC. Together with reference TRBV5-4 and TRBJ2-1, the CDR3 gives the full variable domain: ETGVTQSPTHLIKTRGQQVTLRCSSQSGHNTVSWYQQALGQGPQFIFQYYREEENGRGNFPPRFSGLQFPNYSSELNVNALELDDSALYLCASSFRDAGYNEQFFGPGTRLTVL.

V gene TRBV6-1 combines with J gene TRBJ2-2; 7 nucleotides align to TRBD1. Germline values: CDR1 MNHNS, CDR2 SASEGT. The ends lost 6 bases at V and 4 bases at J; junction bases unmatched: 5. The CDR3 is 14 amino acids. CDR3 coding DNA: TGTGCCAGCAGGCCGGGACAGATCACCGGGGAGCTGTTTTTT. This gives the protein CASRPGQITGELFF.

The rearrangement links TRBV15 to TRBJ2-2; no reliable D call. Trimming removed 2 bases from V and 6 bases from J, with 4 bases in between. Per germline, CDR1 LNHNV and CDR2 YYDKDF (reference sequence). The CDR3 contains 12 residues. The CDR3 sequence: CATSRFAGELFF. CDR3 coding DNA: TGTGCCACCAGCAGATTCGCCGGGGAGCTGTTTTTT.

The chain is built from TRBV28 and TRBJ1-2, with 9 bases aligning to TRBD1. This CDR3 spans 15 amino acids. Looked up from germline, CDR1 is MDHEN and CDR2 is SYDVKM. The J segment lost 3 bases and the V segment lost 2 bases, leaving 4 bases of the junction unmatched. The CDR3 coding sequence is TGTGCCAGCAGTTTAGTGGGACAGGGATACTATGGCTACACCTTC. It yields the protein CASSLVGQGYYGYTF.

The CDR3 region is CASSGTGDLGPQHF. DNA of the CDR3: TGTGCCAGCAGCGGCACAGGGGATTTAGGGCCCCAGCATTTT. The gene calls are TRBV9 and TRBJ1-5, with 7 bases matching TRBD1. From germline, CDR1 is SGDLS and CDR2 YYNGEE. The CDR3 covers 14 residues. Germline trimming cut 3 bases from V and 9 bases from J; bases unmatched to any gene: 9.

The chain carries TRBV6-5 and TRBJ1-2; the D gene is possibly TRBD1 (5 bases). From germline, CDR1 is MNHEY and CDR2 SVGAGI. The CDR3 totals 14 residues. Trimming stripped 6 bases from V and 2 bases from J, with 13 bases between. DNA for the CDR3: TGTGCCAGCAGGCAGGTGGGGGTCAACTATGGCTACACCTTC. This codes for CASRQVGVNYGYTF.

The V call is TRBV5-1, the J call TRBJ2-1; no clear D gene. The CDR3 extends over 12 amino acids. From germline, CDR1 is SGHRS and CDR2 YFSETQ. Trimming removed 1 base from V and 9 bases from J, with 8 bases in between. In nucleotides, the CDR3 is TGCGCCAGCAGCTTGAGGATGGGTGAGCAGTTCTTC. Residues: CASSLRMGEQFF.

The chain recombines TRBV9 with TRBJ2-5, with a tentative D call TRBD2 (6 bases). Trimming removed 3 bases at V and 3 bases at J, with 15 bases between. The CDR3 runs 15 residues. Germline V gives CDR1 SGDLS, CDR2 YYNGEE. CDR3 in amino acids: CASSATGTSKETQYF. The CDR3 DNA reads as TGTGCCAGCAGCGCTACCGGGACTTCGAAAGAGACCCAGTACTTC.

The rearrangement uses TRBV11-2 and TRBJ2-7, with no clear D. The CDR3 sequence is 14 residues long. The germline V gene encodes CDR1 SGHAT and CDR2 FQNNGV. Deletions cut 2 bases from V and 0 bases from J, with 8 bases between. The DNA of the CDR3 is TGTGCCAGCAGCTTAAAGCTCGGCTCCTACGAGCAGTACTTC. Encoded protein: CASSLKLGSYEQYF.

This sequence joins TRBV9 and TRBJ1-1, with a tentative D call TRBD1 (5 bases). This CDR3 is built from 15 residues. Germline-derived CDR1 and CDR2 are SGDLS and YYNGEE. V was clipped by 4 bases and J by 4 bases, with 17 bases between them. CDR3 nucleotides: TGTGCCAGCAGCCCCCAGGGTCAGGGATTCACTGAAGCTTTCTTT. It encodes CASSPQGQGFTEAFF. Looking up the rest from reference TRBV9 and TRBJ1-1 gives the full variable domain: DSGVTQTPKHLITATGQRVTLRCSPRSGDLSVYWYQQSLDQGLQFLIQYYNGEERAKGNILERFSAQQFPDLHSELNLSSLELGDSALYFCASSPQGQGFTEAFFGQGTRLTVV.